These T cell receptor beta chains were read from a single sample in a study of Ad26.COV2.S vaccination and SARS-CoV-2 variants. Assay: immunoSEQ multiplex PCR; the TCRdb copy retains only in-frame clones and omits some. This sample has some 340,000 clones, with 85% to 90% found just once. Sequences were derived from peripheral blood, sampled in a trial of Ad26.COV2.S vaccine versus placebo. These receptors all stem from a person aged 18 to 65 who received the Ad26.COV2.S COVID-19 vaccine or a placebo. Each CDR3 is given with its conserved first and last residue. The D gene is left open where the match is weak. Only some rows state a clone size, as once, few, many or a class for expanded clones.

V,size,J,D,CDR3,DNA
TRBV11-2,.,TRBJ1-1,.,CASSLELRLEAFF,TGTGCCAGCAGCTTAGAACTGCGGTTAGAAGCTTTCTTT
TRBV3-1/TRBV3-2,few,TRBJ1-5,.,CASSHGGGSNQPQHF,TGTGCCAGCAGCCATGGAGGGGGGAGCAATCAGCCCCAGCATTTT
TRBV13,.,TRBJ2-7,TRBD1,CASSLGGTATYEQYF,TGTGCCAGCAGCTTAGGTGGGACAGCGACCTACGAGCAGTACTTC
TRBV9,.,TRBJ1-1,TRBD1,CASNSPGTGKNTEAFF,TGTGCCAGCAACAGCCCCGGGACAGGAAAAAACACTGAAGCTTTCTTT
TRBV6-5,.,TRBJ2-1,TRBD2,CASSYAGGLGEQFF,TGTGCCAGCAGTTACGCGGGGGGGCTGGGTGAGCAGTTCTTC
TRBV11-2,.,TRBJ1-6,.,CASGQTGSYNSPLHF,TGTGCCAGCGGTCAGACAGGATCTTATAATTCACCCCTCCACTTT
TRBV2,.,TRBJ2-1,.,CASSERSFDNNEQFF,TGTGCCAGCAGTGAACGTAGCTTTGATAACAATGAGCAGTTCTTC
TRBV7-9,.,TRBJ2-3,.,CASSFSGTSTDTQYF,TGTGCCAGCAGCTTTAGCGGCACTAGCACAGATACGCAGTATTTT
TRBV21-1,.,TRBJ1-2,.,CASSGTGATHNYGYTF,TGTGCCAGCAGTGGGACAGGGGCTACCCACAACTATGGCTACACCTTC
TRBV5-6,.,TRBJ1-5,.,CASSYGPKREPQHF,TGTGCCAGCAGCTATGGACCAAAAAGAGAGCCCCAGCATTTT
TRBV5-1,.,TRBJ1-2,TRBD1,CASSGRDRGVYGYTF,TGCGCCAGCAGTGGTAGAGACAGGGGAGTCTATGGCTACACCTTC
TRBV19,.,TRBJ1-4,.,CASSISEKLFF,TGTGCCAGTAGTATCAGTGAAAAACTGTTTTTT
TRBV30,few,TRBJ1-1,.,CAWSKTANTEAFF,TGTGCCTGGAGTAAAACGGCGAACACTGAAGCTTTCTTT
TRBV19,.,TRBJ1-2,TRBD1,CASKGQGAYGYTF,TGTGCCAGTAAAGGACAGGGCGCGTATGGCTACACCTTC
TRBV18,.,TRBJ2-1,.,CASSQPGRNYNEQFF,TGTGCCAGCTCACAGCCGGGACGGAACTACAATGAGCAGTTCTTC
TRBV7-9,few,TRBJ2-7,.,CASSLGYSSYEQYF,TGTGCCAGCAGCTTAGGGTACAGTTCCTACGAGCAGTACTTC
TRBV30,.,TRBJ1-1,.,CAWSGLTRNTEAFF,TGTGCCTGGAGTGGGCTTACGCGAAACACTGAAGCTTTCTTT
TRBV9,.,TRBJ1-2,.,CASSGGTIYVGYTF,TGTGCCAGCAGCGGGGGAACCATTTATGTGGGCTACACCTTC
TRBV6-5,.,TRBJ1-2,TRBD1,CASSPRGLSYGYTF,TGTGCCAGCAGTCCGAGGGGGCTATCGTATGGCTACACCTTC
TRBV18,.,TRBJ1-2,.,CASSPPNVDGYTF,TGTGCCAGCTCACCCCCTAATGTAGACGGCTACACCTTC
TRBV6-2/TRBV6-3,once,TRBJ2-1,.,CASSYPPTGEQFF,TGTGCCAGCAGTTACCCACCTACTGGTGAGCAGTTCTTC
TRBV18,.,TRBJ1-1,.,CASSRNGENTEAFF,TGTGCCAGCTCCAGAAATGGGGAGAACACTGAAGCTTTCTTT
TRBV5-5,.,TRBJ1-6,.,CASSLSLPRSSYNSPLHF,TGTGCCAGCAGCTTGTCACTCCCTCGGAGCTCCTATAATTCACCCCTCCACTTT
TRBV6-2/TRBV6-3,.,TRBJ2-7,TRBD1,CASSYSGTVKEQYF,TGTGCCAGCAGTTACTCCGGGACAGTCAAAGAGCAGTACTTC
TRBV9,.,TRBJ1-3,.,CASGSQGPGNTIYF,TGTGCCAGCGGCTCTCAGGGACCTGGAAACACCATATATTTT
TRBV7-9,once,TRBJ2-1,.,CASSSPTGLSYNEQFF,TGTGCCAGCAGCTCACCCACGGGGCTCTCCTACAATGAGCAGTTCTTC
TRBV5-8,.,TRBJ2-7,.,CASSRTTAKPYEQYF,TGTGCCAGCAGCCGGACAACCGCAAAACCCTACGAGCAGTACTTC
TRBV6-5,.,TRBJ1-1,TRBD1,CASSLGQGIPNTEAFF,TGTGCCAGCAGTTTGGGACAGGGGATTCCGAACACTGAAGCTTTCTTT
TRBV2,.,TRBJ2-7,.,CASNPQYSYEQYF,TGTGCCAGCAATCCGCAGTACTCCTACGAGCAGTACTTC
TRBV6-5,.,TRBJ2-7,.,CASSYRGLEQYF,TGTGCCAGCAGTTATCGGGGGCTGGAGCAGTACTTC
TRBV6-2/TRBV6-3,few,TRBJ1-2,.,CASSPMEGRISDYGYTF,TGTGCCAGCAGCCCCATGGAGGGGCGGATATCGGACTATGGCTACACCTTC
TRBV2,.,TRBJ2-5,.,CASTELGRETQYF,TGTGCCAGCACCGAATTGGGCCGCGAGACCCAGTACTTC
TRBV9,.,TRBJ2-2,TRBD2,CASSVGVSGSTGELFF,TGTGCCAGCAGCGTAGGGGTAAGCGGGAGCACCGGGGAGCTGTTTTTT
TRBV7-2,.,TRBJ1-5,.,CASSLAPGNNQPQHF,TGTGCCAGCAGCTTAGCCCCAGGAAACAATCAGCCCCAGCATTTT
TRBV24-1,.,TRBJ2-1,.,CATSDRRDGKNEQFF,TGTGCCACCAGTGACCGGAGGGACGGAAAAAATGAGCAGTTCTTC
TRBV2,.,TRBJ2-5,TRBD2,CASSEDLSGAGGPKKPYF,TGTGCCAGCAGTGAAGATTTGTCTGGGGCGGGGGGCCCGAAGAAACCGTACTTC
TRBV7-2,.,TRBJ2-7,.,CASIGGHSRYEQYF,TGTGCCAGCATCGGGGGGCACAGCCGATACGAGCAGTACTTC
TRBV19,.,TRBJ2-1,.,CASSPIVGVYNEQFF,TGTGCCAGTAGTCCGATCGTTGGGGTCTACAATGAGCAGTTCTTC
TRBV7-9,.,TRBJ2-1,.,CASSLEPTAYNEQFF,TGTGCCAGCAGCTTAGAACCGACTGCTTACAATGAGCAGTTCTTC
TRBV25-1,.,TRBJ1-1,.,CASSPQGGGGYTEAFF,TGTGCCAGCAGTCCCCAAGGCGGGGGAGGGTACACTGAAGCTTTCTTT
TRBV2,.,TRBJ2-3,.,CASSRGDTQYF,TGTGCCAGCAGTCGAGGAGATACGCAGTATTTT
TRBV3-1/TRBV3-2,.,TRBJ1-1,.,CASKETMNTEAFF,TGTGCCAGCAAAGAGACAATGAACACTGAAGCTTTCTTT
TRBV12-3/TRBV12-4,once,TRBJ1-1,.,CASTLHRNTEAFF,TGTGCCAGCACTTTACACAGGAACACTGAAGCTTTCTTT
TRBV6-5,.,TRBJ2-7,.,CASSYSIGGSIYEQYF,TGTGCCAGCAGTTACTCTATAGGCGGATCTATCTACGAGCAGTACTTC
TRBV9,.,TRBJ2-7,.,CASSVGGWGEQYF,TGTGCCAGCAGCGTAGGTGGTTGGGGCGAGCAGTACTTC
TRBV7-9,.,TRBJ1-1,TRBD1,CASSTRQGPNTEAFF,TGTGCCAGCAGCACACGACAGGGGCCGAACACTGAAGCTTTCTTT
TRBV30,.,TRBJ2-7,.,CAWSVRLGVTSYEQYF,TGTGCCTGGAGTGTACGTTTAGGGGTTACTTCCTACGAGCAGTACTTC
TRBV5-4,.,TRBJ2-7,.,CASSHLKGDEQYF,TGTGCCAGCTCCCACCTGAAGGGGGACGAGCAGTACTTC
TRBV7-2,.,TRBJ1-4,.,CASSLTRTDEKLFF,TGTGCCAGCAGCTTAACCAGGACGGATGAAAAACTGTTTTTT
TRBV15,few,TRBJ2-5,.,CATSRDRGSTETQYF,TGTGCCACCAGCAGAGATCGGGGTAGCACCGAGACCCAGTACTTC
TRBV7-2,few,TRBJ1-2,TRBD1,CASSFKRDSPYTF,TGTGCCAGCAGCTTCAAGAGGGACAGCCCCTACACCTTC
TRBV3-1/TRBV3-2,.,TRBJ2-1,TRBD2,CASSLSGERYNEQFF,TGTGCCAGCAGCCTTAGCGGGGAGCGCTACAATGAGCAGTTCTTC